These 31 T cell receptor beta chains share one sample of origin, sequenced in a study of PD-L1 blockade in urothelial cancer. Produced via immunoSEQ multiplex PCR; TCRdb's table is partial and in-frame only. The repertoire holds around 45,000 clones, with about 88% as singletons. Source: PBMCs, taken around atezolizumab (anti-PD-L1) treatment. The receptors originated from a woman aged 60-75 years with urothelial cancer.

In nucleotides, the CDR3 is TGCGCCAGCAGCTGGACAGGGGAAGCCTACGAGCAGTACTTC. This encodes CASSWTGEAYEQYF. This chain joins TRBV5-1 and TRBJ2-7, with 9 nucleotides matching TRBD1. With V trimmed by 3 bases and J by 2 bases, 3 bases remained unmatched. CDR1 and CDR2 (germline): SGHRS, YFSETQ. The CDR3 covers 14 residues.

The chain uses TRBV18 and TRBJ2-1; possible D gene TRBD2, 7 bases. Per germline, CDR1 KGHSH and CDR2 LQKENI. Trimming took off 3 bases at V and 5 bases at J, with 14 bases between the two ends. The CDR3 extends over 15 amino acids. This CDR3 reads CASSPGLGGNNEQFF. The CDR3 DNA follows: TGTGCCAGCTCACCCGGACTAGGGGGGAACAATGAGCAGTTCTTC.

This chain joins TRBV10-3 and TRBJ1-2; TRBD1 matches at 9 bases. The J segment lost 5 bases and the V segment lost 1 base, leaving 2 bases of the junction unmatched. The V gene's germline CDR1 is ENHRY and CDR2 SYGVKD. The CDR3 has 14 amino acids. CDR3 bases: TGTGCCATCAGTGAGTTAGGGACAGGGTATGGCTACACCTTC. As protein: CAISELGTGYGYTF.

The chain couples TRBV7-2 to TRBJ2-1; 8 positions agree with TRBD2. Germline V lookup: CDR1 SGHTA, CDR2 FQGNSA. The length of the CDR3 is 18 residues. V lost 2 bases and J lost 4; bases outside the gene matches: 13. The CDR3 nucleotides are TGTGCCAGCAGCTTAAGGCCTAGCGGGTACGGTTCTTACAATGAGCAGTTCTTC. Its translation is CASSLRPSGYGSYNEQFF.

The chain combines TRBV29-1 with TRBJ1-2, with 7 positions matching TRBD1. The V gene's germline CDR1 is SQVTM and CDR2 ANQGSEA. CDR3 length: 15 amino acids. V shed 6 bases, J shed 9 bases, and the junction held 19 bases outside the gene matches. Here the CDR3 reads CSVLDREQAVSRYTF. DNA for the CDR3: TGCAGCGTCCTAGACAGGGAACAAGCGGTATCTCGCTACACCTTC.

The rearrangement joins TRBV11-3 to TRBJ1-1; D perhaps matches TRBD1 (5 bases). Germline CDR1 SGHNT, CDR2 YENEEA. The ends were cut back, 4 bases at V and 3 bases at J, with 9 bases in the middle. This CDR3 contains 13 residues. DNA of the CDR3: TGTGCCAGCAGCTCAGACAGTTACACTGAAGCTTTCTTT. Translating it yields CASSSDSYTEAFF.

V and J are TRBV4-3 and TRBJ2-1; perhaps TRBD1 as D (5 bases). V was cut by 1 base and J by 7 bases, with 14 bases left in between. This CDR3 region has 15 residues. Germline CDR1 is LGHNA and CDR2 is YSLEER. The CDR3 spells CASSQGLGVGNEQFF. CDR3 in DNA: TGCGCCAGCAGCCAAGGGTTAGGGGTAGGGAATGAGCAGTTCTTC.

This CDR3 is CASSESGTGASYEQYF. As DNA, the CDR3 is TGTGCCAGCAGTGAATCGGGGACAGGGGCCTCCTACGAGCAGTACTTC. The chain is built from TRBV25-1 and TRBJ2-7, with 10 bases fitting TRBD1. CDR3 size: 16 residues. Losses at the gene ends were 1 base for V and 0 bases for J; bases not matched to a gene: 3. Germline V gene lookup returns CDR1 MGHDK and CDR2 SYGVNS.

The rearrangement links TRBV10-1 to TRBJ2-3; TRBD2 is a possible D gene (6 bases). From germline, CDR1 is WNHNN and CDR2 SYGVQD (reference sequence). V was trimmed by 6 bases and J by 2 bases, leaving 12 bases between them. The CDR3 length is 14 residues. The CDR3 sequence is CASRGGENTDTQYF. The CDR3 DNA reads TGCGCCAGCAGAGGCGGGGAGAACACAGATACGCAGTATTTT.

This clone has more than one count but fewer than ten. The rearrangement uses TRBV7-8 and TRBJ1-1, with a tentative D call TRBD1 (5 bases). The CDR3 is 13 residues long. Between the trimmed V and J ends, which lost 3 bases and 5 bases, there was a span of 10 bases. The germline V gene has CDR1 SGHVS and CDR2 FQNEAQ. The CDR3 DNA sequence: TGTGCCAGCAGCTTTGACGGGGGGACTGAAGCTTTCTTT. Translating it yields CASSFDGGTEAFF.

The chain joins TRBV2 to TRBJ1-6, with a weak D call TRBD1 (5 bases). The germline V gene encodes CDR1 SNHLY and CDR2 FYNNEI. CDR3 length equals 14 residues. V lost 6 bases to trimming and J lost 5 bases, with 11 bases between them. Here the CDR3 DNA reads TGTGCCAGCAGGGCTACGGGGGATAATTCACCCCTCCACTTT. Its protein is CASRATGDNSPLHF.

The gene calls are TRBV5-1 and TRBJ2-1, with 11 bases matching TRBD2. V lost 4 bases and J lost 7; bases outside the gene matches: 10. The germline CDR1 and CDR2 sequences are SGHRS and YFSETQ. The CDR3 length is 16 residues. CDR3 in amino acids: CASSHLTSGRGNEQFF. CDR3 coding DNA: TGCGCCAGCAGCCATCTCACTAGCGGGAGAGGTAATGAGCAGTTCTTC.

The chain recombines TRBV7-2 with TRBJ2-1, with 10 nucleotides matching TRBD1. The CDR3 consists of 15 residues. J gave up 0 bases and V 5 bases, and 1 base lay outside the gene matches. Germline loops: CDR1 SGHTA, CDR2 FQGNSA. The CDR3 sequence: CASSRDRGSYNEQFF. CDR3 in DNA: TGTGCCAGCAGCCGGGACAGGGGCTCCTACAATGAGCAGTTCTTC.

The V gene is TRBV19, the J gene TRBJ1-3; no clear D. V dropped 5 bases and J dropped 0 bases, with 11 bases sitting between them. This CDR3 has 15 amino acids. The germline gives CDR1 LNHDA, CDR2 SQIVND (reference sequence). The CDR3 bases are TGTGCCAGTAGTGAAGACCGGAGCTCTGGAAACACCATATATTTT. Translated: CASSEDRSSGNTIYF. Full variable domain (rest looked up from reference TRBV19 and TRBJ1-3): DGGITQSPKYLFRKEGQNVTLSCEQNLNHDAMYWYRQDPGQGLRLIYYSQIVNDFQKGDIAEGYSVSREKKESFPLTVTSAQKNPTAFYLCASSEDRSSGNTIYFGEGSWLTVV.

The V call is TRBV5-1, the J call TRBJ2-3; no clear D. Trimming left V 4 bases short and J 6 bases short, with 9 bases between. Per germline, CDR1 SGHRS and CDR2 YFSETQ. CDR3 size: 12 residues. The CDR3 region is CASSPSSDTQYF. For the CDR3, the DNA is TGCGCCAGCAGCCCGTCTTCGGATACGCAGTATTTT.

V and J are TRBV5-1 and TRBJ2-7; D might be TRBD1 (6 bases). Germline CDR1 SGHRS, CDR2 YFSETQ. Deletions cut 4 bases from V and 0 bases from J, with 14 bases between. The CDR3 covers 15 residues. The CDR3 coding sequence is TGCGCCAGCAGCCCGGGACATCGAAGCTCCTACGAGCAGTACTTC. Its translation is CASSPGHRSSYEQYF.

The genes are TRBV7-9 and TRBJ2-7, with TRBD2 matching 8 bases. V shed 4 bases, J shed 6 bases, and the junction held 14 bases outside the gene matches. Germline V gene data show CDR1 as SEHNR and CDR2 as FQNEAQ (reference sequence). There are 16 residues in the CDR3. The CDR3 reads CASSSPGGTIIGEQYF. The CDR3 DNA reads as TGTGCCAGCAGCTCCCCGGGGGGGACTATCATTGGCGAGCAGTACTTC.

The V gene is TRBV13, the J gene TRBJ2-2; D gene uncertain. CDR1 PRHDT and CDR2 FYEKMQ come from the germline V gene (reference sequence). V dropped 4 bases and J dropped 5 bases, with 5 bases sitting between them. This CDR3 is built from 12 residues. The chain's CDR3 is CASSSITGELFF. CDR3 nucleotides: TGTGCCAGCAGCTCCATTACCGGGGAGCTGTTTTTT.

The V and J genes are TRBV9 and TRBJ1-1, with no clear D. The germline gives CDR1 SGDLS, CDR2 YYNGEE. The CDR3 runs 13 residues. With 4 bases removed from V and 3 bases from J, the gap between germline ends came to 10 bases. For the CDR3, the DNA is TGTGCCAGCAGCCCTGGGCCATACACTGAAGCTTTCTTT. Its protein is CASSPGPYTEAFF.

The chain joins TRBV5-1 to TRBJ2-5; 9 nucleotides line up with TRBD1. The germline V gene has CDR1 SGHRS and CDR2 YFSETQ. The CDR3 has 15 residues. J lost 1 base, V lost 3 bases, and 4 bases had no gene match. For the CDR3, the DNA is TGCGCCAGCAGCTCACTGGGACAGGGCCAAGAGACCCAGTACTTC. This translates into CASSSLGQGQETQYF.

This clone was seen just once. The chain links TRBV5-6 to TRBJ2-7, with 9 nucleotides matching TRBD1. Germline CDR1 is SGHDT and CDR2 is YYEEEE. V dropped 4 bases and J dropped 5; count of bases not matched to a gene: 13. This CDR3 spans 16 amino acids. In nucleotides, the CDR3 is TGTGCCAGCAGCCCTGGGGGGACAGGGTTTTCGAACGAGCAGTACTTC. This gives the protein CASSPGGTGFSNEQYF.

This chain uses TRBV5-4 with TRBJ1-2, with D tentatively TRBD1 (5 bases). Looked up from germline, CDR1 is SGHNT and CDR2 is YYREEE (reference sequence). This CDR3 contains 15 residues. V lost 0 bases to trimming and J lost 4 bases, with 13 bases between them. CDR3 nucleotide sequence: TGTGCCAGCAGCTTGGAGCAGGGCGGGACCTATGGCTACACCTTC. It encodes CASSLEQGGTYGYTF.

A word on this clone: Other nucleotide sequences in the sample specify the same CDR3. V and J are TRBV28 and TRBJ2-3; a possible D gene is TRBD2 (5 bases). The germline CDR1 and CDR2 sequences are MDHEN and SYDVKM. Trimming took 3 bases from V and 1 from J, leaving 8 bases between them. The CDR3 spans 14 residues. CDR3 in DNA: TGTGCCAGCAGTTTCCTTAGCGGCACAGATACGCAGTATTTT. It specifies CASSFLSGTDTQYF.

The chain is built from TRBV9 and TRBJ2-5; D perhaps matches TRBD2 (5 bases). The CDR3 is 14 amino acids. Trimming removed 4 bases from V and 5 bases from J, with 15 bases in between. Per the germline V gene, CDR1 is SGDLS and CDR2 is YYNGEE. The CDR3 coding sequence is TGTGCCAGCAGCATCCGGGCCGCGGGCGAGACCCAGTACTTC. Its translation is CASSIRAAGETQYF. Complete variable domain (other parts from reference TRBV9 and TRBJ2-5): DSGVTQTPKHLITATGQRVTLRCSPRSGDLSVYWYQQSLDQGLQFLIQYYNGEERAKGNILERFSAQQFPDLHSELNLSSLELGDSALYFCASSIRAAGETQYFGPGTRLLVL.

The chain is built from TRBV5-1 and TRBJ2-1, with 15 bases identical to TRBD2. The CDR3 has 19 residues. Germline lookup yields CDR1 SGHRS and CDR2 YFSETQ. Losses at the gene ends were 0 bases for V and 7 bases for J; bases not matched to a gene: 11. The CDR3 reads CASSLDIFPGLAGGNEQFF. The CDR3 region has the DNA TGCGCCAGCAGCTTGGACATTTTCCCGGGACTAGCGGGAGGAAATGAGCAGTTCTTC.

This rearrangement joins TRBV19 to TRBJ2-7; tentative D call: TRBD1 (6 bases). Germline assignment: CDR1 LNHDA and CDR2 SQIVND (reference sequence). Trimming removed 3 bases from V and 3 bases from J, with 12 bases in between. The CDR3 is 14 residues long. In DNA form, the CDR3 reads TGTGCCAGTAGTATTGACACAGGGCGCTACGAGCAGTACTTC. This translates into CASSIDTGRYEQYF.

The V gene is TRBV18, the J gene TRBJ1-1, with 9 nucleotides matching TRBD1. This CDR3 has 19 residues. V was clipped by 5 bases and J by 4 bases; unmatched bases: 20. The germline V gene has CDR1 KGHSH and CDR2 LQKENI. The CDR3 DNA sequence: TGTGCCAGCTCATCTGCGGACAGGGGCAATTTCCTCGGGTCCACTGAAGCTTTCTTT. Translating gives CASSSADRGNFLGSTEAFF. The complete variable domain, with remaining parts taken from reference TRBV18 and TRBJ1-1, reads NAGVMQNPRHLVRRRGQEARLRCSPMKGHSHVYWYRQLPEEGLKFMVYLQKENIIDESGMPKERFSAEFPKEGPSILRIQQVVRGDSAAYFCASSSADRGNFLGSTEAFFGQGTRLTVV.

This chain links TRBV4-3 with TRBJ1-5; a weak D match, TRBD1 (5 bases). V was trimmed by 0 bases and J by 6 bases, leaving 12 bases between them. The germline gives CDR1 LGHNA, CDR2 YSLEER. The CDR3 spans 15 residues. Here the CDR3 reads CASSQDRRGVQPQHF. The DNA of the CDR3 is TGCGCCAGCAGCCAAGATCGGCGGGGGGTTCAGCCCCAGCATTTT.

This clone appeared a single time. CDR3 amino acids: CSVEDHRSSGGKQETQYF. In DNA, the CDR3 is TGCAGCGTTGAAGATCATCGTTCGAGCGGGGGAAAACAAGAGACCCAGTACTTC. The V gene is TRBV29-1, the J gene TRBJ2-5; 8 bases map to TRBD2. J gave up 2 bases and V 0 bases, and 14 bases lay outside the gene matches. Germline assignment: CDR1 SQVTM and CDR2 ANQGSEA. The length of the CDR3 is 18 residues.

V gene TRBV7-2 combines with J gene TRBJ2-2; D unclear. In germline, CDR1 is SGHTA, CDR2 FQGNSA. The CDR3 is made up of 15 amino acids. The V and J ends lost 0 bases and 0 bases respectively, with 5 bases between them. The CDR3 DNA follows: TGTGCCAGCAGCTTAGCGGCTGCGAACACCGGGGAGCTGTTTTTT. Amino acid sequence: CASSLAAANTGELFF.

V gene TRBV4-3 combines with J gene TRBJ1-6; a weak D match, TRBD1 (5 bases). Germline values: CDR1 LGHNA, CDR2 YSLEER. The CDR3 sequence is 17 residues long. The V and J ends lost 1 base and 8 bases respectively, with 18 bases between them. The CDR3 protein is CASSQVMAGRAHSPLHF. As DNA, the CDR3 is TGCGCCAGCAGCCAAGTTATGGCAGGGAGGGCCCATTCACCCCTCCACTTT.